This T cell receptor beta chain was profiled in a study of blood T cell repertoires in COVID-19. About the research overall: The United States, Italy and Spain supplied acute and convalescent COVID-19 samples. From T cells, B-cell-depleted T cells, or PBMCs came the material, which was cDNA or gDNA.

CDR1 and CDR2 from the germline V gene are MDHEN and SYDVKM. J lost 5 bases, V lost 3 bases, and 4 bases had no gene match. This CDR3 has 15 residues. Study processing details: Reference gene primer amplification yielded estimated nucleated cell counts. The assay was immunoSEQ multiplex PCR, and TCRdb's table has in-frame clones only and misses some. The DNA gave D and trimming, while V, J and clone size come from that table. This table holds roughly 120,000 clones, 80% found once. The sequence was obtained from a human donor in a cohort sampled during active or convalescent COVID-19. The chain has TRBV28 and TRBJ2-5; the match to TRBD1 covers 12 bases. Material: peripheral blood. The CDR3 sequence: CASSLGDRGLETQYF. The CDR3 bases are TGTGCCAGCAGTTTGGGGGACAGGGGGCTGGAGACCCAGTACTTC.